This paragraph reports one T cell receptor beta chain. The target antigen is unknown. The donors were healthy bone marrow donors. This CDR3 has 14 amino acids. CDR1 and CDR2 from the germline V gene are MNHEY and SMNVEV (reference sequence). Trimming pared 4 bases from V and 6 bases from J, leaving 10 bases between. The sample originates from a study of cytomegalovirus exposure and HLA in healthy donors. The study's findings and limits: Being indistinguishable, some V segments were excluded, TRBV6-2 and TRBV6-3 among them. It was shown in a later analysis that HLA-associated TCR beta chains were more clonally expanded than other, equally common chains.

PCR involved 60 Vbeta and 13 Jbeta primers. Only in-frame clones appear in the TCRdb table, and some are missing; sequencing was by immunoSEQ multiplex PCR. Of over 70,000 clones in the sample, 74% were seen once. The sample comprised PBMCs. The rearrangement uses TRBV27 and TRBJ1-6, with D maybe TRBD1 (6 bases). This TCR was recovered from a man between 25 and 39 years old in good health and CMV-seropositive. The CDR3: CASSWRGGNSPLHF. The CDR3 DNA follows: TGTGCCAGCAGTTGGAGGGGGGGTAATTCACCCCTCCACTTT.